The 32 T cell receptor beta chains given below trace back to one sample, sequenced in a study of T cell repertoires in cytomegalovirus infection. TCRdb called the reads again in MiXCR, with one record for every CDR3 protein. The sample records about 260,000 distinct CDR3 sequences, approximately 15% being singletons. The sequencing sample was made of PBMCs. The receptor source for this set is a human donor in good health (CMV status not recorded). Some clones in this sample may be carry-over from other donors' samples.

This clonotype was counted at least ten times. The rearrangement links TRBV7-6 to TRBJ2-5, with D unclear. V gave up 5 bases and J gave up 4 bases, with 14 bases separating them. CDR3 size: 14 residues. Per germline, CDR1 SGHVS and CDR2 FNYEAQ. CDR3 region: CASSTHTMRETQYF. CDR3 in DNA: TGTGCCAGCAGCACGCACACCATGAGAGAGACCCAGTACTTC.

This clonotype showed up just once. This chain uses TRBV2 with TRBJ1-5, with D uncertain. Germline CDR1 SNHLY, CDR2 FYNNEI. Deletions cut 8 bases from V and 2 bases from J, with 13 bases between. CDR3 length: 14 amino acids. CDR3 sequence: CASCRRAGNQPQHF. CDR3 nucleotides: TGTGCCAGCTGTCGAAGGGCCGGCAATCAGCCCCAGCATTTT. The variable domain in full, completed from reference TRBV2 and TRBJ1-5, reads EPEVTQTPSHQVTQMGQEVILRCVPISNHLYFYWYRQILGQKVEFLVSFYNNEISEKSEIFDDQFSVERPDGSNFTLKIRSTKLEDSAMYFCASCRRAGNQPQHFGDGTRLSIL.

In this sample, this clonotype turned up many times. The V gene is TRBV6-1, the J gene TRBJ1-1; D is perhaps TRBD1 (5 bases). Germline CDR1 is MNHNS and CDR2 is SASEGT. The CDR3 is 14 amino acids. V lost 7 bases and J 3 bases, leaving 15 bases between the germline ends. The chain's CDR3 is CASNGASGYTEAFF. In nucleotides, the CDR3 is TGTGCCAGCAACGGGGCCTCAGGATACACTGAAGCTTTCTTT.

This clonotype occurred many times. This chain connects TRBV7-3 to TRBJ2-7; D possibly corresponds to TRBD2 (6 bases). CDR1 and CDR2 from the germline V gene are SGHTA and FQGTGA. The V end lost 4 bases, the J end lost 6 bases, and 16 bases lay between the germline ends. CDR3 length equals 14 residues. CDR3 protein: CASSSLDYPREQYF. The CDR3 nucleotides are TGTGCCAGCAGCTCTTTGGACTACCCCCGCGAGCAGTACTTC.

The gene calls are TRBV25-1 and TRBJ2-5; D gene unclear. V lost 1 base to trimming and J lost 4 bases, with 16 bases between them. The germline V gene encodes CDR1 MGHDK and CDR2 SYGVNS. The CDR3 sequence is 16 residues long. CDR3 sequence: CASSESVLRIGETQYF. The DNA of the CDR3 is TGTGCCAGCAGTGAATCCGTACTGAGGATAGGAGAGACCCAGTACTTC.

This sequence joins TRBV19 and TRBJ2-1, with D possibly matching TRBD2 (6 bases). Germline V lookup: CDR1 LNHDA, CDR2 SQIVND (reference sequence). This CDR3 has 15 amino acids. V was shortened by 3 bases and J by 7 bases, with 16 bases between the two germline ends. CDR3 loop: CASSMLPEGPNEQFF. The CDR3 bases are TGTGCCAGTAGTATGCTACCGGAGGGACCTAATGAGCAGTTCTTC.

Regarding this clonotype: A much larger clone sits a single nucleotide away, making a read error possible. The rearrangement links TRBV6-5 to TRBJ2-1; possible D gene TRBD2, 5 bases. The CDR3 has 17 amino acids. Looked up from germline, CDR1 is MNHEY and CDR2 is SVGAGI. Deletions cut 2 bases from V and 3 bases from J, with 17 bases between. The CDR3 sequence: CASSYPRGSGIYNEQFF. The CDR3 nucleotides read TGTGCCAGCAGTTACCCAAGAGGGAGCGGTATCTACAATGAGCAGTTCTTC.

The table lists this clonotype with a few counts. The CDR3 DNA reads TGCAGTGCTGGGGGACTAGCGGGAGGTCCTGGGACCCAGTACTTC. Protein sequence: CSAGGLAGGPGTQYF. The rearrangement uses TRBV20-1 and TRBJ2-5; 15 nucleotides agree with TRBD2. The CDR3 has 15 residues. The germline V gene encodes CDR1 DFQATT and CDR2 SNEGSKA (reference sequence). J was trimmed by 7 bases and V by 5 bases; bases with no gene match: 8.

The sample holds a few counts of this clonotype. The CDR3 sequence: CASSFLNGGYTF. CDR3 nucleotide sequence: TGTGCCAGCAGTTTCCTGAATGGTGGCTACACCTTC. The chain joins TRBV12-3 or TRBV12-4 to TRBJ1-2; D not certain. Trimming shortened V by 3 bases and J by 7 bases, and 9 bases separated the two germline ends. This CDR3 comprises 12 residues.

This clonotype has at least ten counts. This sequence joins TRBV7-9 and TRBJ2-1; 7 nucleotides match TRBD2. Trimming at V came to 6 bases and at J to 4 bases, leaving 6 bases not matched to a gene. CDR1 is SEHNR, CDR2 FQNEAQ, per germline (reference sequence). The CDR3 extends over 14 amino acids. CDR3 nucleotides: TGTGCCAGCAGTTCTAGCGGTCTATACAATGAGCAGTTCTTC. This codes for CASSSSGLYNEQFF.

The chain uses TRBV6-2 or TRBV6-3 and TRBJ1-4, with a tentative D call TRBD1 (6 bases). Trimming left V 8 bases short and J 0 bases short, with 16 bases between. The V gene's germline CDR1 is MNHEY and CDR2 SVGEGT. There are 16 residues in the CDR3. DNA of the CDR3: TGTGCCAGCGAGACAGGATGGAGGACAACTAATGAAAAACTGTTTTTT. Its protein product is CASETGWRTTNEKLFF.

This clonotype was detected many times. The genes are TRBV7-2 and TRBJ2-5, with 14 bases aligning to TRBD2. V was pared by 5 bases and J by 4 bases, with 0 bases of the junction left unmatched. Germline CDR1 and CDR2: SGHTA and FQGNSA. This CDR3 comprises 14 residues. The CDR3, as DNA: TGTGCCAGCAGCGGACTAGCGGGGGGAGAGACCCAGTACTTC. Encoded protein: CASSGLAGGETQYF.

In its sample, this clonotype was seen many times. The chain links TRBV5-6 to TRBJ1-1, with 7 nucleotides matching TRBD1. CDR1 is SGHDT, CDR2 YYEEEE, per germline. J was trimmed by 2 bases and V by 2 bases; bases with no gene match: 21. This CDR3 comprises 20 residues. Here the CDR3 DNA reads TGTGCCAGCAGCTTTTCAAGCGTGTATTGGGGAGGGGGCCCCAACACTGAAGCTTTCTTT. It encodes CASSFSSVYWGGGPNTEAFF.

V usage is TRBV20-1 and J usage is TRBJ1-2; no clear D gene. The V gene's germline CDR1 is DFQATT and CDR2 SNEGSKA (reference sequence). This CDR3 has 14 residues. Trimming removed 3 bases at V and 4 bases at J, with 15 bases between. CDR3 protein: CSASPRLGVYGYTF. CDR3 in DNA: TGCAGTGCTAGCCCCCGACTGGGCGTCTATGGCTACACCTTC.

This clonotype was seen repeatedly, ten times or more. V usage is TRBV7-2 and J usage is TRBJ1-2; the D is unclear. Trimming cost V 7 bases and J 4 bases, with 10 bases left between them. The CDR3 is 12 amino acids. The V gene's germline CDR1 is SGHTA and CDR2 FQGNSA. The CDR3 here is CASTGTIYGYTF. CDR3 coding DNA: TGTGCCAGCACGGGCACCATCTATGGCTACACCTTC.

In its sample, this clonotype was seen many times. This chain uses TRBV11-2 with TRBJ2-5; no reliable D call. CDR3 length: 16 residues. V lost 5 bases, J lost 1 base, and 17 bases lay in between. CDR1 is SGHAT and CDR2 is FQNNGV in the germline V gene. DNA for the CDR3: TGTGCCAGCAGCCCATCCATAGCAGCCCTCCAAGAGACCCAGTACTTC. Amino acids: CASSPSIAALQETQYF.

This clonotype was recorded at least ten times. The CDR3 nucleotides read TGTGCCAGCTTAAGGGGACAGGACTTCCCTGAGCAGTTCTTC. Protein: CASLRGQDFPEQFF. The chain combines TRBV7-8 with TRBJ2-1; TRBD1 agrees at 8 bases. The CDR3 runs to 14 residues. The ends lost 8 bases at V and 9 bases at J; junction bases unmatched: 12. CDR1 and CDR2 (germline): SGHVS, FQNEAQ.

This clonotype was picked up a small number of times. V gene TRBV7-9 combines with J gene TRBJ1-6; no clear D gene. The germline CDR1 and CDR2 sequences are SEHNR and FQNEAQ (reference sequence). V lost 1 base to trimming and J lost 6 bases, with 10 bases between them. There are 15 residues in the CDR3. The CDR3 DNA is TGTGCCAGCAGCTTAGACGTCAGCGTTAATTCACCCCTCCACTTT. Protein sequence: CASSLDVSVNSPLHF.

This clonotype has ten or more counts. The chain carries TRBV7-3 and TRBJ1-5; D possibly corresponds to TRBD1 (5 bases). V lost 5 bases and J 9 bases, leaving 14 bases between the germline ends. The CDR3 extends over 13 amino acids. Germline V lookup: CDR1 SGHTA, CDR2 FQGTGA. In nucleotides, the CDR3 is TGTGCCAGCAGCCTCTTAGGGGCTCTGCCCCAGCATTTT. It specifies CASSLLGALPQHF.

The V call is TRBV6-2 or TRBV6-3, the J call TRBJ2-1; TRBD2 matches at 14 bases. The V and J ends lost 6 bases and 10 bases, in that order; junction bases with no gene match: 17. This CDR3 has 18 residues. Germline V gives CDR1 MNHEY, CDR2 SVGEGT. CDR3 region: CASSPWKEWTSGRIEQFF. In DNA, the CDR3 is TGTGCCAGCAGCCCCTGGAAGGAGTGGACTAGCGGGAGGATCGAGCAGTTCTTC.

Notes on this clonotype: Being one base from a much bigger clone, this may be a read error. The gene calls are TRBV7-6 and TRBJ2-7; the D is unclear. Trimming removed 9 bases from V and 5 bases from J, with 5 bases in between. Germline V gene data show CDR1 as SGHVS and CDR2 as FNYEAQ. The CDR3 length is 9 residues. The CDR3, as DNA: TGTGCCAGGACCCACGAGCAGTACTTC. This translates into CARTHEQYF.

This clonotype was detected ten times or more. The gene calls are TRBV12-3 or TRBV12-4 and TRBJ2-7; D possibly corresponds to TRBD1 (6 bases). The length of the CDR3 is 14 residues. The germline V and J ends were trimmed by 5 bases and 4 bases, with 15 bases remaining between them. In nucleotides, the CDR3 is TGTGCCAGCAGTCCAAGACAGGATGGATACGAGCAGTACTTC. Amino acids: CASSPRQDGYEQYF.

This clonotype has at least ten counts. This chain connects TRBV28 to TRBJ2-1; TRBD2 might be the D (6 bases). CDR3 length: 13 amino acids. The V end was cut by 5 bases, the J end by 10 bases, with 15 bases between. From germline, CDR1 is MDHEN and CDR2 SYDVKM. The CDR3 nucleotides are TGTGCCAGCAGTGGACCTAGCCTAGCGGAGCAGTTCTTC. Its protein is CASSGPSLAEQFF.

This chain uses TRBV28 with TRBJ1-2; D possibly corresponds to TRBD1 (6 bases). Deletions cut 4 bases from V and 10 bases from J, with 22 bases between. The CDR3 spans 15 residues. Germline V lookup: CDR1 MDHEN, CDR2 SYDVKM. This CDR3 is CASSSQGFPTAFYTF. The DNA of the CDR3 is TGTGCCAGCAGTTCTCAGGGGTTCCCGACCGCATTCTACACCTTC.

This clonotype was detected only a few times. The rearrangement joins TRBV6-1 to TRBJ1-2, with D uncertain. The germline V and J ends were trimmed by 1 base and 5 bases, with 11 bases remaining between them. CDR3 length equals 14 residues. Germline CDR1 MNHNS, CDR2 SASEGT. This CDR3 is CASSEVLSSYGYTF. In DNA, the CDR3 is TGTGCCAGCAGTGAAGTTCTAAGTTCGTATGGCTACACCTTC.

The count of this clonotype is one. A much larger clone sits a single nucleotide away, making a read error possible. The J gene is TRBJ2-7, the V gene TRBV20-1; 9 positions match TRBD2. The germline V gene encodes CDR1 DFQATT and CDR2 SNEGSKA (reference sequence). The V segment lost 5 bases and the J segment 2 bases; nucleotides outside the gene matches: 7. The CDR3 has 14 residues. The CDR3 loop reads CSARGLACAYEQYF. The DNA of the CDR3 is TGCAGTGCTCGCGGACTAGCGTGCGCCTACGAGCAGTACTTC.

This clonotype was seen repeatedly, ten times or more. CDR3 sequence: CASSSGRPRAEAFF. CDR3 in DNA: TGTGCCAGCAGTTCGGGACGGCCGAGGGCTGAAGCTTTCTTT. The rearrangement uses TRBV6-1 and TRBJ1-1, with D perhaps TRBD1 (5 bases). The V and J ends lost 5 bases and 6 bases respectively, with 16 bases between them. This CDR3 spans 14 amino acids. CDR1 MNHNS and CDR2 SASEGT come from the germline V gene.

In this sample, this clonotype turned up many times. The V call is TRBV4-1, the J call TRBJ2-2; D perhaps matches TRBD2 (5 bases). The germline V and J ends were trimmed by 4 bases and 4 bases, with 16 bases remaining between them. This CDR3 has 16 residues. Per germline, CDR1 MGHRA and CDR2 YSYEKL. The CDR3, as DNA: TGCGCCAGCAGCCGACCGGGGAGCCGAGGCACCGGGGAGCTGTTTTTT. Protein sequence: CASSRPGSRGTGELFF.

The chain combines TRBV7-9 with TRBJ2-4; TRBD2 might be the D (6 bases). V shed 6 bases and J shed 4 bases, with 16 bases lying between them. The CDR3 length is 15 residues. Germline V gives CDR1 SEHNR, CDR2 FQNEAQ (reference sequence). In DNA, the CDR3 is TGTGCCAGCAGACCGATTGGGGCGGGAAAAAACATTCAGTACTTC. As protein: CASRPIGAGKNIQYF. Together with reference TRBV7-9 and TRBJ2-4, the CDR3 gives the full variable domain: DTGVSQNPRHKITKRGQNVTFRCDPISEHNRLYWYRQTLGQGPEFLTYFQNEAQLEKSRLLSDRFSAERPKGSFSTLEIQRTEQGDSAMYLCASRPIGAGKNIQYFGAGTRLSVL.

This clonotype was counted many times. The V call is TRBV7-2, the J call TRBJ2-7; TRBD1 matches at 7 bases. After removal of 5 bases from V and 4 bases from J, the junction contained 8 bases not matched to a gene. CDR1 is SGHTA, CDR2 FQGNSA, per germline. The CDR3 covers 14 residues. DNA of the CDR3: TGTGCCAGCAGCCCTAGACAGGGTCTGTACGAGCAGTACTTC. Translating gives CASSPRQGLYEQYF.

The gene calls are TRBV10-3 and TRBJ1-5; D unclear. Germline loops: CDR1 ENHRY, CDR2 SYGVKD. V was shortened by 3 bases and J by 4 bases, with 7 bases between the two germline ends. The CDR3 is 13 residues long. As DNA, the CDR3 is TGTGCCATCAGTGATCGAGGGAATCAGCCCCAGCATTTT. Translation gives CAISDRGNQPQHF.

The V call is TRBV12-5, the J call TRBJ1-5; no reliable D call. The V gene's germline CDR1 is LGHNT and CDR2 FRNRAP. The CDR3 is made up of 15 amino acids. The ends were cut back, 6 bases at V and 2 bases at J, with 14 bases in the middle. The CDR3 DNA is TGTGCTAGTGGGGATGACCGGGTCGGCAATCAGCCCCAGCATTTT. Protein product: CASGDDRVGNQPQHF.